This entry concerns a single TCR beta chain. The antigen is unknown. The record originates from a study of CXCR3-negative and CXCR3-positive naive CD8 T cells. There are 13 residues in the CDR3. CDR1 and CDR2 (germline): SGDLS, YYNGEE. General study points: Higher TRB CDR3 hydrophobicity marked CXCR3-positive naive cells relative to CXCR3-negative naive cells.

The TRB libraries of cDNA were built by UMI-labeled 5' RACE. TCRdb reanalyzed the 5' RACE reads and collapses them to one entry per CDR3 protein, without DNA. The sample spans tens of thousands of distinct CDR3 sequences; the ten largest clones claim around 0.58%. The rearrangement uses TRBV9 and TRBJ1-1. The TCR comes from a human donor in good health. Some clones in this sample may be carry-over from other donors' samples. Specimen: naive CXCR3+ CD8+ T cells from blood. Documented subset: CD45RO-CCR7+CD27+CD95- naive CD8+ T cells expressing CXCR3 (TNR3+). The CDR3 sequence is CASSHGMNTEAFF. Supplemented by reference TRBV9 and TRBJ1-1, the full variable domain reads DSGVTQTPKHLITATGQRVTLRCSPRSGDLSVYWYQQSLDQGLQFLIQYYNGEERAKGNILERFSAQQFPDLHSELNLSSLELGDSALYFCASSHGMNTEAFFGQGTRLTVV.